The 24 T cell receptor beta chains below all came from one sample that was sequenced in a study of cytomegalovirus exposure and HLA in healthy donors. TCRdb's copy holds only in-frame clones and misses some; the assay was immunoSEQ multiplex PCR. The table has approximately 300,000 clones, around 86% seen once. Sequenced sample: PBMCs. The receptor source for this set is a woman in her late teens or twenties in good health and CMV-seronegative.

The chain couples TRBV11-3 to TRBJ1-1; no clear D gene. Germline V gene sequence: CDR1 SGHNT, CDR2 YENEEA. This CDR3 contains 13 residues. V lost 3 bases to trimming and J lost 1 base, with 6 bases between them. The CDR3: CASSFSPNTEAFF. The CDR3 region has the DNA TGTGCCAGCAGCTTCTCCCCGAACACTGAAGCTTTCTTT. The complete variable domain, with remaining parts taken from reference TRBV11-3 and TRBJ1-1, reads EAGVVQSPRYKIIEKKQPVAFWCNPISGHNTLYWYLQNLGQGPELLIRYENEEAVDDSQLPKDRFSAERLKGVDSTLKIQPAELGDSAVYLCASSFSPNTEAFFGQGTRLTVV.

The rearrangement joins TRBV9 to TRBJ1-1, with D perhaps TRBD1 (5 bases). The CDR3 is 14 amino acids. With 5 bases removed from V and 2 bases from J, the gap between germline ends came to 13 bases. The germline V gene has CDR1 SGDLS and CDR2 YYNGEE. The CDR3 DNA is TGTGCCAGCAGTCTCCAGGGAGGTAACACTGAAGCTTTCTTT. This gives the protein CASSLQGGNTEAFF.

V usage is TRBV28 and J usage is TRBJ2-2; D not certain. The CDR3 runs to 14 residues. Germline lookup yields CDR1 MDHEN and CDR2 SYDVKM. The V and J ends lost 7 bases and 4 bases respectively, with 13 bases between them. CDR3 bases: TGTGCCAGCATTCCACAGACCACCACCGGGGAGCTGTTTTTT. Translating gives CASIPQTTTGELFF. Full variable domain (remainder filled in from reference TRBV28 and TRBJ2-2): DVKVTQSSRYLVKRTGEKVFLECVQDMDHENMFWYRQDPGLGLRLIYFSYDVKMKEKGDIPEGYSVSREKKERFSLILESASTNQTSMYLCASIPQTTTGELFFGEGSRLTVL.

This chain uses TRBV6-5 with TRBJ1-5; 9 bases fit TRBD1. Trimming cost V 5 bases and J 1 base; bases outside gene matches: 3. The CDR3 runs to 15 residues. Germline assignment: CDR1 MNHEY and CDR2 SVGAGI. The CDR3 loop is CASSQDRGSNQPQHF. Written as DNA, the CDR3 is TGTGCCAGCAGTCAGGACAGGGGAAGCAATCAGCCCCAGCATTTT.

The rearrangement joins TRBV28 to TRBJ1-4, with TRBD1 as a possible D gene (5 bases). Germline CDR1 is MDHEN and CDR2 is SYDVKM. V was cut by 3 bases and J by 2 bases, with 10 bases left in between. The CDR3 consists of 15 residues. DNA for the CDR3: TGTGCCAGCAGTTTCGAGACAGCGACTAATGAAAAACTGTTTTTT. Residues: CASSFETATNEKLFF. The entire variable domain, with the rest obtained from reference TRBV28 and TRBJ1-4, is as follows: DVKVTQSSRYLVKRTGEKVFLECVQDMDHENMFWYRQDPGLGLRLIYFSYDVKMKEKGDIPEGYSVSREKKERFSLILESASTNQTSMYLCASSFETATNEKLFFGSGTQLSVL.

The CDR3 DNA is TGCGCCAGCAGTCCCGGGACTAGCGTGGTAGAAGAGACCCAGTACTTC. This gives the protein CASSPGTSVVEETQYF. V is TRBV4-3 and J is TRBJ2-5, with 10 bases fitting TRBD2. The germline V gene has CDR1 LGHNA and CDR2 YSLEER. The CDR3 covers 16 residues. V shed 6 bases and J 3 bases; nucleotides not matched to a gene: 10.

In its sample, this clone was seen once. The CDR3 DNA is TGTGCCAGCAGCTCGCAGGGGGCGAACACTGAAGCTTTCTTT. This encodes CASSSQGANTEAFF. The V and J genes are TRBV5-4 and TRBJ1-1, with 8 bases identical to TRBD1. The V segment lost 3 bases and the J segment 1 base; nucleotides outside the gene matches: 2. Germline values: CDR1 SGHNT, CDR2 YYREEE (reference sequence). The CDR3 has 14 amino acids.

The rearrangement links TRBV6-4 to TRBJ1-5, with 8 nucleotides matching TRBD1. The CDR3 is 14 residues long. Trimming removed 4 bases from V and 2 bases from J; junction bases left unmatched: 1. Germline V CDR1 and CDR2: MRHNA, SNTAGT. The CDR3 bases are TGTGCCAGCAGTGTACAGGGGGGCAATCAGCCCCAGCATTTT. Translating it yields CASSVQGGNQPQHF.

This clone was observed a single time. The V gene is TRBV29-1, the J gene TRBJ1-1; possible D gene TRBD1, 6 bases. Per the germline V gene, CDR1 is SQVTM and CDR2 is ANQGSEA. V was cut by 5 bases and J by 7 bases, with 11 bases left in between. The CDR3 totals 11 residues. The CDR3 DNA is TGCAGCGTTACCCCAGGGGTTGAAGCTTTCTTT. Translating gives CSVTPGVEAFF.

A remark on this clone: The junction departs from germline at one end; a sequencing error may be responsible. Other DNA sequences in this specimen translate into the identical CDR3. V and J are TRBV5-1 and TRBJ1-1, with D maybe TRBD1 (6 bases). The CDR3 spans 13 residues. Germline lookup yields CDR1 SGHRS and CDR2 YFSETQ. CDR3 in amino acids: CASSLGADTEAFF. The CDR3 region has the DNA TGCGCCAGCAGTTTGGGGGCTGACACTGAAGCTTTCTTT.

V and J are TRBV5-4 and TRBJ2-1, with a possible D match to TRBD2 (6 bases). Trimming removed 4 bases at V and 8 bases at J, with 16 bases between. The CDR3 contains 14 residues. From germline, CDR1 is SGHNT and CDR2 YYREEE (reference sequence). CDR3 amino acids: CASSPRETRDEQFF. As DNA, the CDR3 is TGTGCCAGCAGCCCCCGGGAGACTCGAGATGAGCAGTTCTTC.

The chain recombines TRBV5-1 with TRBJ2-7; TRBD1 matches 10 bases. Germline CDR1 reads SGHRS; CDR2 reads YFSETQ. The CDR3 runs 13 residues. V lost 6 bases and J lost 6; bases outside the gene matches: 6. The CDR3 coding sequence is TGCGCCAGCACCCGGGACAGGGGTCGCGAGCAGTACTTC. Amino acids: CASTRDRGREQYF.

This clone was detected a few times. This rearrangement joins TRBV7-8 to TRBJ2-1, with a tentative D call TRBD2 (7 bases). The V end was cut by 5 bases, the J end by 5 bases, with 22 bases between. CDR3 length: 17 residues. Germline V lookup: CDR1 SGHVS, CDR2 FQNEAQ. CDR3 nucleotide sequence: TGTGCCAGCAGCCCAAAGGTCGCGGGGGCGTTTAACAATGAGCAGTTCTTC. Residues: CASSPKVAGAFNNEQFF. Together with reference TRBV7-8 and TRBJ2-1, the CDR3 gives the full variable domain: GAGVSQSPRYKVAKRGQDVALRCDPISGHVSLFWYQQALGQGPEFLTYFQNEAQLDKSGLPSDRFFAERPEGSVSTLKIQRTQQEDSAVYLCASSPKVAGAFNNEQFFGPGTRLTVL.

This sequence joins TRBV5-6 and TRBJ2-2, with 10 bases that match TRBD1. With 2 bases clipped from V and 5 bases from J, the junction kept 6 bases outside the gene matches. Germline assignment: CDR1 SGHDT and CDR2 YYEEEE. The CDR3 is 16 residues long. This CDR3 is CASSFQTGGLTGELFF. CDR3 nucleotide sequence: TGTGCCAGCAGCTTCCAGACAGGGGGCTTGACCGGGGAGCTGTTTTTT.

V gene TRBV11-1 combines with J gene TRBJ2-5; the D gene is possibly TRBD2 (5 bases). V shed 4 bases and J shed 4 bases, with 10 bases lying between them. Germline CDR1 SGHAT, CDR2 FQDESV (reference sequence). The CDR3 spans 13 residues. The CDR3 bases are TGTGCCAGCAGCTCCGGACTGGCAGAGACCCAGTACTTC. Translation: CASSSGLAETQYF.

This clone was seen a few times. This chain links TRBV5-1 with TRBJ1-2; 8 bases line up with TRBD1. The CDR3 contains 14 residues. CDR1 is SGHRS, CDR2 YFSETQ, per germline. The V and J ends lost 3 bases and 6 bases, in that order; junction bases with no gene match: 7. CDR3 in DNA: TGCGCCAGCAGCTCCCCTGCAGGGGGCGATGGCTACACCTTC. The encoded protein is CASSSPAGGDGYTF.

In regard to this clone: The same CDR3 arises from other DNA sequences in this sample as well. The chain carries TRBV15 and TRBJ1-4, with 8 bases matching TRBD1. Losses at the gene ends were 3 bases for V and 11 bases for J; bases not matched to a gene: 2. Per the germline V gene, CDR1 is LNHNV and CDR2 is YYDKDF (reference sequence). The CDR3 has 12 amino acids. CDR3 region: CATSRDREKLFF. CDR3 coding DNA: TGTGCCACCAGCAGGGACAGGGAGAAACTGTTTTTT. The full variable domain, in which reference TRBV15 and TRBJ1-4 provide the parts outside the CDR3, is DAMVIQNPRYQVTQFGKPVTLSCSQTLNHNVMYWYQQKSSQAPKLLFHYYDKDFNNEADTPDNFQSRRPNTSFCFLDIRSPGLGDTAMYLCATSRDREKLFFGSGTQLSVL.

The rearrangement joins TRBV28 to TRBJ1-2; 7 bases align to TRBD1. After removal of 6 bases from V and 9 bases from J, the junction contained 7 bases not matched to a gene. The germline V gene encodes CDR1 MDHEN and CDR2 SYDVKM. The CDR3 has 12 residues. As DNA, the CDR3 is TGTGCCAGCAGCTTGACAGGGCGAAGCTACACCTTC. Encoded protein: CASSLTGRSYTF.

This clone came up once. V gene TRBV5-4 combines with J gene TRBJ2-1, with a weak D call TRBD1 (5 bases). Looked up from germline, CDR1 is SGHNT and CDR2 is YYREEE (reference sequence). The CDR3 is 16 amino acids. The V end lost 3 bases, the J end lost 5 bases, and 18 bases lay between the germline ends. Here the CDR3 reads CASSYNRQLSDNEQFF. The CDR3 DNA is TGTGCCAGCAGCTACAATAGACAGCTTTCAGACAATGAGCAGTTCTTC.

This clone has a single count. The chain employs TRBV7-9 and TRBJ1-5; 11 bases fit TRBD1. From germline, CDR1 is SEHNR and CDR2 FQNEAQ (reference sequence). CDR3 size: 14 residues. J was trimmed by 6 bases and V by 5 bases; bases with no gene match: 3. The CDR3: CASSRTGGFQPQHF. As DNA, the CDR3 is TGTGCCAGCAGCCGGACAGGGGGCTTTCAGCCCCAGCATTTT.

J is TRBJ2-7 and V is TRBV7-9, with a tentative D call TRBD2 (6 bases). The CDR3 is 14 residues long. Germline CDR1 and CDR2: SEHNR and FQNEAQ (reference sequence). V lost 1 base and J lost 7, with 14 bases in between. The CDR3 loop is CASSLDPGEEEQYF. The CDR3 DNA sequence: TGTGCCAGCAGCTTAGATCCGGGGGAGGAGGAGCAGTACTTC.

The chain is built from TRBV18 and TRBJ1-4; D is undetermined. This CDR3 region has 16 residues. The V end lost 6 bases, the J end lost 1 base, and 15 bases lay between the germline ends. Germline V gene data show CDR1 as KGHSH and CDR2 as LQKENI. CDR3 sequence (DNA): TGTGCCAGCTCCTGGGAGAGCCCCCTAACTAATGAAAAACTGTTTTTT. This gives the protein CASSWESPLTNEKLFF. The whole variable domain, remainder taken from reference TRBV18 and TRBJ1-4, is NAGVMQNPRHLVRRRGQEARLRCSPMKGHSHVYWYRQLPEEGLKFMVYLQKENIIDESGMPKERFSAEFPKEGPSILRIQQVVRGDSAAYFCASSWESPLTNEKLFFGSGTQLSVL.

Here the CDR3 reads CASSPGDRGVETQYF. In nucleotides, the CDR3 is TGTGCCAGCAGTCCGGGGGACAGGGGGGTGGAGACCCAGTACTTC. The J gene is TRBJ2-5, the V gene TRBV28; 11 bases are a match to TRBD1. CDR3 size: 15 residues. V trimming: 5 bases; J trimming: 5 bases; junction bases outside the gene matches: 7. Germline CDR1 is MDHEN and CDR2 is SYDVKM.

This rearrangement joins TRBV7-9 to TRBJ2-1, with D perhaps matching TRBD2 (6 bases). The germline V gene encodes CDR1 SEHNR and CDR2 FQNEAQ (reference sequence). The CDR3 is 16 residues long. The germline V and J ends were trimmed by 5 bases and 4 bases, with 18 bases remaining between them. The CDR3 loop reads CASSPRGAGTYNEQFF. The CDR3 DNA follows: TGTGCCAGCAGCCCCCGGGGAGCGGGTACGTACAATGAGCAGTTCTTC.